These 9 T cell receptor beta chains were all obtained from the same sample, sequenced in a study of cytomegalovirus exposure and HLA in healthy donors. 13 Jbeta primers and 60 Vbeta primers were used for the PCR. The table came from immunoSEQ multiplex PCR; TCRdb's copy has only in-frame clones and leaves some out. The table lists just under 65,000 clones. The sample taken for sequencing was PBMCs. Every receptor here comes from a boy younger than 18 in good health and CMV-seronegative.

This sequence joins TRBV9 and TRBJ2-5; no reliable D call. The germline V gene has CDR1 SGDLS and CDR2 YYNGEE. The CDR3 runs 11 residues. The V gene lost 3 bases and the J gene lost 8 bases, with 8 bases spanning the gap. The CDR3 DNA follows: TGTGCCAGCAGCGACTTAGTAACCCAGTACTTC. Translated, it gives CASSDLVTQYF. Supplemented by reference TRBV9 and TRBJ2-5, the full variable domain reads DSGVTQTPKHLITATGQRVTLRCSPRSGDLSVYWYQQSLDQGLQFLIQYYNGEERAKGNILERFSAQQFPDLHSELNLSSLELGDSALYFCASSDLVTQYFGPGTRLLVL.

The chain has TRBV29-1 and TRBJ2-7; 9 bases match TRBD2. V was clipped by 6 bases and J by 6 bases; unmatched bases: 9. Germline CDR1 is SQVTM and CDR2 is ANQGSEA. The CDR3 has 13 amino acids. CDR3 residues: CSVAGGDMVEQYF. For the CDR3, the DNA is TGCAGCGTGGCGGGGGGGGATATGGTCGAGCAGTACTTC.

The chain is built from TRBV27 and TRBJ2-7; 9 nucleotides line up with TRBD1. J gave up 5 bases and V 5 bases, and 7 bases lay outside the gene matches. Germline loops: CDR1 MNHEY, CDR2 SMNVEV (reference sequence). The CDR3 consists of 14 residues. The CDR3 reads CASSRDRVYDEQYF. The CDR3 DNA reads TGTGCCAGCAGTCGGGACAGGGTGTACGACGAGCAGTACTTC.

The CDR3 loop is CASRSPGGNTEAFF. In nucleotides, the CDR3 is TGCGCCAGCAGGTCCCCGGGGGGGAACACTGAAGCTTTCTTT. V is TRBV5-1 and J is TRBJ1-1, with a weak D call TRBD1 (5 bases). Germline lookup yields CDR1 SGHRS and CDR2 YFSETQ. V lost 5 bases, J lost 1 base, and 12 bases lay in between. The CDR3 totals 14 residues.

This chain links TRBV9 with TRBJ2-5, with D possibly being TRBD2 (5 bases). With 0 bases removed from V and 2 bases from J, the gap between germline ends came to 14 bases. Germline V gives CDR1 SGDLS, CDR2 YYNGEE. This CDR3 is built from 16 residues. The CDR3: CASSVGVSAEQETQYF. The CDR3 nucleotides are TGTGCCAGCAGCGTAGGCGTTAGCGCGGAACAAGAGACCCAGTACTTC.

The genes are TRBV15 and TRBJ2-7; D uncertain. The CDR3 loop spans 13 amino acids. V was shortened by 3 bases and J by 4 bases, with 10 bases between the two germline ends. Germline CDR1 reads LNHNV; CDR2 reads YYDKDF (reference sequence). The CDR3: CATSRVRLYEQYF. The CDR3 nucleotides read TGTGCCACCAGCAGGGTTCGCCTATACGAGCAGTACTTC.

The chain combines TRBV10-2 with TRBJ2-7; perhaps TRBD1 as D (6 bases). Germline V CDR1 and CDR2: WSHSY, SAAADI. Deletions cut 7 bases from V and 3 bases from J, with 10 bases between. The CDR3 length is 12 residues. The CDR3 loop reads CASTEGGYEQYF. Here the CDR3 DNA reads TGCGCCAGCACTGAAGGGGGCTACGAGCAGTACTTC.

The V and J genes are TRBV7-9 and TRBJ1-1; the D is unclear. The CDR3 covers 13 residues. V was pared by 4 bases and J by 1 base, with 7 bases between. Per germline, CDR1 SEHNR and CDR2 FQNEAQ (reference sequence). The CDR3 coding sequence is TGTGCCAGCAGCTCTTCAGGGAACACTGAAGCTTTCTTT. Its protein is CASSSSGNTEAFF.

J is TRBJ1-1 and V is TRBV19; D is perhaps TRBD1 (6 bases). Looked up from germline, CDR1 is LNHDA and CDR2 is SQIVND (reference sequence). The V and J ends lost 2 bases and 0 bases respectively, with 10 bases between them. The CDR3 runs 15 residues. CDR3 loop: CASSIWGPLNTEAFF. For the CDR3, the DNA is TGTGCCAGTAGTATATGGGGGCCCTTGAACACTGAAGCTTTCTTT.